These T cell receptor beta chains were read from a single sample in a study of T cell repertoires in cytomegalovirus infection. MiXCR, applied by TCRdb to the reads, yields one record per CDR3 protein. The sample lists hundreds of thousands of distinct CDR3 sequences, more than 30% occurring once. No antigens are known for them. The sequencing here drew on cultured PBMCs, taken from culture after CMV antigen stimulation. Source of these receptors: a human donor in good health (CMV status not recorded). Some clones in this sample may be carry-over from other donors' samples. CDR3s include the opening cysteine and the closing phenylalanine or tryptophan. Fields, in order: D gene, J gene, clone size, V gene, CDR3 protein, CDR3 DNA. A D gene is named only where the DNA matches it firmly. Clone size is given for some rows only: seen once, a few or many times, or a class if the clone is expanded.

TRBD2 TRBJ2-1 NA TRBV5-1 CASSLAGRAYNEQFF TGCGCCAGCAGCTTGGCCGGGAGGGCCTACAATGAGCAGTTCTTC
TRBD1 TRBJ2-1 NA TRBV29-1 CSVGGTGGKFF TGCAGCGTTGGGGGGACAGGGGGGAAGTTCTTC
NA TRBJ1-1 NA TRBV6-2/TRBV6-3 CASRRSGDLNTEAFF TGTGCCAGCAGGAGAAGCGGGGACCTGAACACTGAAGCTTTCTTT
NA TRBJ2-5 many TRBV7-8 CASSLRIADNGGTQYF TGTGCCAGCAGCTTAAGGATAGCGGACAATGGGGGGACCCAGTACTTC
NA TRBJ2-7 NA TRBV7-2 CASSLGTSLLYEQYF TGTGCCAGCAGCTTAGGTACTTCCCTCCTCTACGAGCAGTACTTC
NA TRBJ1-6 few TRBV19 CASSTAGILADPLSSPLHF TGTGCCAGTAGTACCGCAGGGATTCTGGCTGACCCACTAAGTTCACCCCTCCACTTT
TRBD2 TRBJ2-2 NA TRBV19 CASSMRGRAGTGELFF TGTGCCAGTAGTATGCGAGGGAGGGCCGGTACCGGGGAGCTGTTTTTT
NA TRBJ2-3 few TRBV7-2 CASSFRRSGDTDTQYF TGTGCCAGCAGCTTTCGGCGGAGCGGCGACACAGATACGCAGTATTTT
TRBD1 TRBJ2-7 many TRBV7-6 CASSLEVRAGGHEQYF TGTGCCAGCAGCTTAGAGGTCCGGGCAGGGGGCCACGAGCAGTACTTC
NA TRBJ2-1 few TRBV5-4 CASSSPGQHYNEQFF TGTGCCAGCAGCTCCCCGGGACAACATTACAATGAGCAGTTCTTC
TRBD2 TRBJ2-5 few TRBV7-8 CASSPGGEASQETQYF TGTGCCAGCAGCCCGGGGGGTGAGGCCAGCCAAGAGACCCAGTACTTC
TRBD1 TRBJ1-2 few TRBV29-1 CSVPDREANYGYTF TGCAGCGTTCCCGACAGGGAGGCTAACTATGGCTACACCTTC
NA TRBJ1-1 few TRBV20-1 CSALRGGMNTEAFF TGCAGTGCTCTTAGGGGGGGCATGAACACTGAAGCTTTCTTT
NA TRBJ1-2 many TRBV7-9 CASSLPQGGYTF TGTGCCAGCAGCTTACCACAGGGCGGCTACACCTTC
TRBD1 TRBJ1-1 NA TRBV13 CASSLVGRGGTEAFF TGTGCCAGCAGCTTGGTAGGCAGGGGGGGCACTGAAGCTTTCTTT
TRBD1 TRBJ1-6 NA TRBV7-8 CASSLIVAGQGAWSPLHF TGTGCCAGCAGCTTAATAGTAGCGGGACAGGGGGCTTGGTCACCCCTCCACTTT
NA TRBJ2-7 few TRBV6-6 CASSYRDEQYF TGTGCCAGCAGTTACCGGGACGAGCAGTACTTC
TRBD2 TRBJ2-5 NA TRBV9 CASSVSGTSASETQYF TGTGCCAGCAGCGTCAGCGGGACTAGCGCATCGGAGACCCAGTACTTC
TRBD2 TRBJ2-4 NA TRBV6-5 CASSLGTSGDQYF TGTGCCAGCAGCCTCGGGACTAGCGGAGATCAGTACTTC
TRBD1 TRBJ1-2 NA TRBV2 CASSIDRDYGYTF TGTGCCAGCAGCATCGACAGGGACTATGGCTACACCTTC
NA TRBJ2-2 NA TRBV20-1 CSVRDGRAGELFF TGCAGTGTCCGGGACGGTCGAGCAGGGGAGCTGTTTTTT
NA TRBJ2-3 few TRBV6-1 CASSFGGPDTQYF TGTGCCAGCAGTTTTGGGGGCCCAGATACGCAGTATTTT
TRBD2 TRBJ2-5 NA TRBV10-3 CAISGTSGRTQETQYF TGTGCCATCAGCGGCACTAGCGGGAGGACCCAAGAGACCCAGTACTTC
NA TRBJ1-6 few TRBV7-6 CASSLQTSSYNSPLHF TGTGCCAGCAGCTTACAGACGAGCTCCTATAATTCACCCCTCCACTTT
NA TRBJ2-1 few TRBV7-2 CASSFTRGRQFF TGTGCCAGCAGCTTCACGAGGGGAAGGCAGTTCTTC
TRBD1 TRBJ2-5 NA TRBV20-1 CSAKGASHSTLETQYF TGCAGTGCTAAGGGGGCTAGCCATAGCACTTTAGAGACCCAGTACTTC
TRBD2 TRBJ2-1 NA TRBV11-2 CASSLGSGGSYNEQFF TGTGCCAGCAGCTTAGGTAGCGGGGGTTCCTACAATGAGCAGTTCTTC
NA TRBJ2-3 NA TRBV4-3 CASSQSSDTQYF TGCGCCAGCAGCCAAAGCTCAGATACGCAGTATTTT
NA TRBJ1-1 few TRBV7-6 CASSSGVGEDEAFF TGTGCCAGCAGCTCCGGGGTTGGGGAGGATGAAGCTTTCTTT
NA TRBJ2-1 NA TRBV7-6 CASSLGGGEEFF TGTGCCAGCAGCTTAGGAGGAGGGGAGGAGTTCTTC
TRBD2 TRBJ2-1 NA TRBV6-6 CASSLKQGVAGVVNEQFF TGTGCCAGCAGTCTCAAACAAGGGGTTGCGGGAGTGGTCAATGAGCAGTTCTTC
TRBD2 TRBJ2-1 many TRBV6-6 CASSYSQLAVYNEQFF TGTGCCAGCAGTTACTCGCAACTAGCGGTCTACAATGAGCAGTTCTTC
NA TRBJ2-3 many TRBV7-2 CASSFRDTDTQYF TGTGCCAGCAGCTTCCGGGACACAGATACGCAGTATTTT
NA TRBJ1-3 many TRBV7-2 CASSWGFTGAGNTIYF TGTGCCAGCAGCTGGGGGTTTACGGGGGCTGGAAACACCATATATTTT
NA TRBJ2-3 few TRBV7-3 CASSFRQRTDTQYF TGTGCCAGCAGCTTCCGACAGAGAACAGATACGCAGTATTTT
TRBD2 TRBJ2-7 few TRBV6-1 CASERTSGYEQYF TGTGCCAGCGAGAGAACTAGCGGCTACGAGCAGTACTTC
NA TRBJ2-4 NA TRBV6-2/TRBV6-3 CASSYSNGAKNIQYF TGTGCCAGCAGTTACTCGAATGGGGCCAAAAACATTCAGTACTTC
TRBD1 TRBJ2-5 few TRBV11-3 CASSRRQGGFQETQYF TGTGCCAGCAGCCGAAGACAGGGGGGTTTCCAAGAGACCCAGTACTTC
NA TRBJ1-1 many TRBV7-8 CASSPRGQLNTEAFF TGTGCCAGCAGCCCCCGGGGTCAGCTGAACACTGAAGCTTTCTTT
NA TRBJ2-3 NA TRBV7-9 CASSRSGPGDTQYF TGTGCCAGCAGTCGATCGGGGCCGGGGGATACGCAGTATTTT
NA TRBJ1-4 NA TRBV7-9 CASSSRQTTNEKLFF TGTGCCAGCAGCTCCCGACAGACGACTAATGAAAAACTGTTTTTT
NA TRBJ2-4 NA TRBV7-2 CASSLTVGKNIQYF TGTGCCAGCAGCTTAACTGTTGGCAAAAACATTCAGTACTTC
TRBD2 TRBJ2-1 few TRBV20-1 CSAAFVGRSSYNEQFF TGCAGTGCCGCATTCGTCGGGAGGTCCTCCTACAATGAGCAGTTCTTC
NA TRBJ1-2 NA TRBV28 CASSFTPGGLGYGYTF TGTGCCAGCAGTTTTACGCCGGGGGGTCTCGGCTATGGCTACACCTTC
TRBD2 TRBJ2-1 NA TRBV6-2/TRBV6-3 CASSWGLYGVRNEQFF TGTGCCAGCAGTTGGGGACTATACGGGGTCCGCAATGAGCAGTTCTTC
NA TRBJ1-1 few TRBV7-2 CASSLGFSMNTEAFF TGTGCCAGCAGCTTAGGTTTCAGCATGAACACTGAAGCTTTCTTT
TRBD1 TRBJ2-1 NA TRBV20-1 CSVEPGQGNYEQFF TGCAGCGTTGAGCCGGGACAGGGGAATTATGAGCAGTTCTTC
NA TRBJ2-1 many TRBV7-8 CASSLAGLRSYNEQFF TGTGCCAGCAGCTTAGCGGGACTCCGATCCTACAATGAGCAGTTCTTC
TRBD2 TRBJ2-7 few TRBV30 CAWSRRESEQYF TGTGCCTGGAGCCGGCGGGAGTCCGAGCAGTACTTC
NA TRBJ1-4 NA TRBV7-2 CASSSGRGTNEKLFF TGTGCCAGCAGCTCAGGACGGGGAACTAATGAAAAACTGTTTTTT
NA TRBJ2-1 few TRBV28 CASNDNNNEQFF TGTGCCAGCAATGACAACAACAATGAGCAGTTCTTC
NA TRBJ1-1 NA TRBV5-1 CASSLAGVHNTEAFF TGCGCCAGCAGCTTGGCAGGGGTCCACAACACTGAAGCTTTCTTT
TRBD1 TRBJ2-2 NA TRBV7-2 CASSSRQGGNTGELFF TGTGCCAGCAGCTCCAGACAGGGCGGGAACACCGGGGAGCTGTTTTTT
NA TRBJ2-5 NA TRBV4-3 CASSPRRGLVWETQYF TGCGCCAGCAGTCCCCGTAGAGGGCTAGTTTGGGAGACCCAGTACTTC
NA TRBJ2-2 NA TRBV6-2/TRBV6-3 CASSSAGTNTGELFF TGTGCCAGCAGTTCTGCGGGAACAAACACCGGGGAGCTGTTTTTT
TRBD1 TRBJ2-5 many TRBV11-2 CASSSTGTGQETQYF TGTGCCAGCAGCTCTACCGGGACAGGACAAGAGACCCAGTACTTC
NA TRBJ2-1 NA TRBV20-1 CSARDLLGSYNEQFF TGCAGTGCTAGAGATTTACTAGGCTCCTACAATGAGCAGTTCTTC
NA TRBJ2-1 few TRBV19 CASSSSHEQFF TGTGCCAGTAGTTCATCCCATGAGCAGTTCTTC
NA TRBJ2-3 few TRBV7-8 CASSLGQFKADTQYF TGTGCCAGCAGCTTAGGACAGTTCAAGGCAGATACGCAGTATTTT
TRBD2 TRBJ2-7 NA TRBV27 CASSLSPLAASYEQYF TGTGCCAGCAGTTTAAGCCCCCTAGCGGCTTCCTACGAGCAGTACTTC